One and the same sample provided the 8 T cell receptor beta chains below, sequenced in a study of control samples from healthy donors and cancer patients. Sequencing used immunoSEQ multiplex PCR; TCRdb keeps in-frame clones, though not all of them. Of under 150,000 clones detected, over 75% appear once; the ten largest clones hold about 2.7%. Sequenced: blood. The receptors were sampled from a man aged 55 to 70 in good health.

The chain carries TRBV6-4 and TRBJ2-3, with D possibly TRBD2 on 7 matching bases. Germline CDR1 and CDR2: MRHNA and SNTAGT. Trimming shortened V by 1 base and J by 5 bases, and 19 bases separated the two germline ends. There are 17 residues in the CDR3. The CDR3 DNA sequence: TGTGCCAGCAGTGACTTACCGCGAGGGGGGGCGGAAGATACGCAGTATTTT. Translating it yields CASSDLPRGGAEDTQYF.

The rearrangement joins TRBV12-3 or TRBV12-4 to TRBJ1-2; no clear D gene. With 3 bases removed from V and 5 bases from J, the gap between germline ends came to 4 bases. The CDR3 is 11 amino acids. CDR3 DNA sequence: TGTGCCAGCAGTTTTGGGTATGGCTACACCTTC. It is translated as CASSFGYGYTF.

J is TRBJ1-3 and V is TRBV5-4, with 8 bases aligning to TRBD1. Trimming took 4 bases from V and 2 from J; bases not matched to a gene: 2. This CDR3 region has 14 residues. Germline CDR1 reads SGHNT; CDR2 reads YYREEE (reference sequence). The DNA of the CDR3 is TGTGCCAGCAGCCAGGACAGGGCTGGAAACACCATATATTTT. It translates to CASSQDRAGNTIYF.

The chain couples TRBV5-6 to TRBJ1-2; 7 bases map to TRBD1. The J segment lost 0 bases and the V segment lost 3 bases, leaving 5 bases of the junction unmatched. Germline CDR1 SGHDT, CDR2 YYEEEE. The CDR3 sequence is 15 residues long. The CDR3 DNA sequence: TGTGCCAGCAGCTGGGGACAGAGAGCTAACTATGGCTACACCTTC. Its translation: CASSWGQRANYGYTF.

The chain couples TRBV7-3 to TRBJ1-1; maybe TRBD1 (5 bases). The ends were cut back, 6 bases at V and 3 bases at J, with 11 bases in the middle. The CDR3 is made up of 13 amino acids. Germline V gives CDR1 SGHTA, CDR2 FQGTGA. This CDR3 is CASSFRRDTEAFF. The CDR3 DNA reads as TGTGCCAGCAGTTTCCGCAGGGACACTGAAGCTTTCTTT. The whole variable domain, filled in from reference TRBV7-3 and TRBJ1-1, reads GAGVSQTPSNKVTEKGKYVELRCDPISGHTALYWYRQSLGQGPEFLIYFQGTGAADDSGLPNDRFFAVRPEGSVSTLKIQRTERGDSAVYLCASSFRRDTEAFFGQGTRLTVV.

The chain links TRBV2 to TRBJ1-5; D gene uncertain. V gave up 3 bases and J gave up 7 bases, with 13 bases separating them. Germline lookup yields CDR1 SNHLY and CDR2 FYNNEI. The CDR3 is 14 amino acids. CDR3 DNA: TGTGCCAGCAGTGAGGAGGGATTAGGGCAGCCCCAGCATTTT. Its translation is CASSEEGLGQPQHF. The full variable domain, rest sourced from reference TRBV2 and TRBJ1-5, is EPEVTQTPSHQVTQMGQEVILRCVPISNHLYFYWYRQILGQKVEFLVSFYNNEISEKSEIFDDQFSVERPDGSNFTLKIRSTKLEDSAMYFCASSEEGLGQPQHFGDGTRLSIL.

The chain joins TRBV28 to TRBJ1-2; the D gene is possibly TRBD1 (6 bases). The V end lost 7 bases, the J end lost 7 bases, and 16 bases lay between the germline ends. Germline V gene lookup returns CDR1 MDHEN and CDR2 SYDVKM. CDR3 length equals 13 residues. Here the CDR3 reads CASTPRQGSGYTF. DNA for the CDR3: TGTGCCAGCACCCCCCGTCAGGGGAGTGGCTACACCTTC.

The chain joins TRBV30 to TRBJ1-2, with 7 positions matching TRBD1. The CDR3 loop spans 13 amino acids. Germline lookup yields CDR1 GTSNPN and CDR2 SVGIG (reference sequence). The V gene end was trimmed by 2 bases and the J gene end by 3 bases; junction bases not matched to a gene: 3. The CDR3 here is CAWSPQGDYGYTF. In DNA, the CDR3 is TGTGCCTGGAGTCCCCAGGGGGACTATGGCTACACCTTC.